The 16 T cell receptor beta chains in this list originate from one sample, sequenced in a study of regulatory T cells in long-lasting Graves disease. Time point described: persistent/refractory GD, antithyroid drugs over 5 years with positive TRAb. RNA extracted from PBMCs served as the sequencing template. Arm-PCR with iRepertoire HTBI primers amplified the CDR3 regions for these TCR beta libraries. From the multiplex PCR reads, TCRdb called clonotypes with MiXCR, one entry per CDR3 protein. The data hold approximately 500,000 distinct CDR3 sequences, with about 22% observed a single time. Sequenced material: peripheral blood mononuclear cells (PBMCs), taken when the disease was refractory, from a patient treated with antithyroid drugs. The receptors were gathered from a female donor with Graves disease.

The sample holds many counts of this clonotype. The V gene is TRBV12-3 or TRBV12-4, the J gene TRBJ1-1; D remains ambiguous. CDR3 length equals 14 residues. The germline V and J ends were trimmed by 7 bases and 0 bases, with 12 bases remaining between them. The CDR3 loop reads CASTPVAVNTEAFF. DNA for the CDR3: TGTGCCAGCACCCCGGTGGCTGTGAACACTGAAGCTTTCTTT.

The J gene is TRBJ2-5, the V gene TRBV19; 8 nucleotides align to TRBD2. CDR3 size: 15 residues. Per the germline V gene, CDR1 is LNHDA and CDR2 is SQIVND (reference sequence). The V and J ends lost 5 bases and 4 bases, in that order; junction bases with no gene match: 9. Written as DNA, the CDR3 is TGTGCCAGTAGTCCCGTAAGCGGGGGCGCAGAGACCCAGTACTTC. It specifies CASSPVSGGAETQYF.

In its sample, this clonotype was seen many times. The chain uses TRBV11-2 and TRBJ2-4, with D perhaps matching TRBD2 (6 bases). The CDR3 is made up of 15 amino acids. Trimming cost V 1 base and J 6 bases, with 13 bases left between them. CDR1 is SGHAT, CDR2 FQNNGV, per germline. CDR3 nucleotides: TGTGCCAGCAGCTTAGTTGGAGGGGCAGCAAACATTCAGTACTTC. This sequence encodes CASSLVGGAANIQYF.

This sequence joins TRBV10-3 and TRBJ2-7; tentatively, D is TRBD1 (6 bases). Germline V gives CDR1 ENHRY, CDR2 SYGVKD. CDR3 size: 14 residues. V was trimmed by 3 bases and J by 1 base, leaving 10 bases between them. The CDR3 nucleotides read TGTGCCATCAGTGAACAGGGATCGTCCTACGAGCAGTACTTC. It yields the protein CAISEQGSSYEQYF.

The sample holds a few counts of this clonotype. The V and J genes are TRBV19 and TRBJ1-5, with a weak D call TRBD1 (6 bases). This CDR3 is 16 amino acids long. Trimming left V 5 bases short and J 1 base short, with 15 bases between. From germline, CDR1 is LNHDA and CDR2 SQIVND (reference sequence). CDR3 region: CASSPGMGASNQPQHF. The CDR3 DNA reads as TGTGCCAGTAGTCCCGGGATGGGGGCCAGCAATCAGCCCCAGCATTTT.

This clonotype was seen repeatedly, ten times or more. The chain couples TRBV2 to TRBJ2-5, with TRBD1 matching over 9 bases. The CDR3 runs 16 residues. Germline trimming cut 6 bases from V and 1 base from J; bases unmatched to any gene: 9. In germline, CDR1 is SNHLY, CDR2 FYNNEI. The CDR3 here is CASRSGQGGGQETQYF. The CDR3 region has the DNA TGTGCCAGCAGGTCGGGACAGGGAGGGGGCCAAGAGACCCAGTACTTC.

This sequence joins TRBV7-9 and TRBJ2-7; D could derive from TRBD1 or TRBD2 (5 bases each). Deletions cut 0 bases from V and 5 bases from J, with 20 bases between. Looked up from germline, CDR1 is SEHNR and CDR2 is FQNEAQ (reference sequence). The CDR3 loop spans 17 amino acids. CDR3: CASSLAQGPSKGDEQYF. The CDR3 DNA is TGTGCCAGCAGCTTAGCGCAGGGACCTTCTAAAGGAGACGAGCAGTACTTC.

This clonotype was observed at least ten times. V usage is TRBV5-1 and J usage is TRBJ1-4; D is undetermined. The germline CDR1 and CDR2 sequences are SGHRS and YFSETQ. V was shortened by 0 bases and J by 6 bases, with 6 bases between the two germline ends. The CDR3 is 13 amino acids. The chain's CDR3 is CASSLVEDEKLFF. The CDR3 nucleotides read TGCGCCAGCAGCTTGGTAGAGGATGAAAAACTGTTTTTT.

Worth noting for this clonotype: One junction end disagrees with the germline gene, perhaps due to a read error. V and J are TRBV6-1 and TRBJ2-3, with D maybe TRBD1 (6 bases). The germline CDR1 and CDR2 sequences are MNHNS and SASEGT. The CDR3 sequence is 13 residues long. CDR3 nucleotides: TGTGCCAGCAGGGACAGCAACACAAATACGCAGTATTTT. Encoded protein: CASRDSNTNTQYF.

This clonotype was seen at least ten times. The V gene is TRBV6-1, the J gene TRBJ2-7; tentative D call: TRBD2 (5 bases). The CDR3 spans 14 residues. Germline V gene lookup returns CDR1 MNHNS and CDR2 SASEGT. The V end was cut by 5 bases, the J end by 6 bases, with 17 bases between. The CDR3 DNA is TGTGCCAGCAGTACACCCACTAGTAAGCGCGAGCAGTACTTC. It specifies CASSTPTSKREQYF.

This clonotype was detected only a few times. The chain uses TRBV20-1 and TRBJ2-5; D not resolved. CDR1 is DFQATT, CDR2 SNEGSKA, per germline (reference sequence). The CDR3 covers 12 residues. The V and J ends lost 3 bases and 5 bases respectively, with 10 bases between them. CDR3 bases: TGCAGTGCTAGTGGCCGGCGGGAGACCCAGTACTTC. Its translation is CSASGRRETQYF.

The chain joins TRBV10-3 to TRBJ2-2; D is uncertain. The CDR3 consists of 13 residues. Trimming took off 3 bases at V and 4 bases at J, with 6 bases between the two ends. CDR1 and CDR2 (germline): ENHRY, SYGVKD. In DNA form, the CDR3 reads TGTGCCATCAGTGAATCACCCACCGGGGAGCTGTTTTTT. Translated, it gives CAISESPTGELFF.

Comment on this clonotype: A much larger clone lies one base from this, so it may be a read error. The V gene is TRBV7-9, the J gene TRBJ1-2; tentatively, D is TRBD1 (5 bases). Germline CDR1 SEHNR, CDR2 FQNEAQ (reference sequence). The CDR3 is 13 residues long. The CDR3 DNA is TGTACCAGCAGCTTGGGACTCCATCAAGGCTACACCTTC. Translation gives CTSSLGLHQGYTF.

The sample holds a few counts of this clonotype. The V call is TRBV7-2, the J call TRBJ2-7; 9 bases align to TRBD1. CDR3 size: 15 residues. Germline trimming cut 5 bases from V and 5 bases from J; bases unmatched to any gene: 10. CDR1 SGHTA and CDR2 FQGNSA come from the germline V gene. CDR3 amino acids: CASSVAGTGIHEQYF. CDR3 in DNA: TGTGCCAGCAGCGTTGCCGGGACAGGGATCCACGAGCAGTACTTC.

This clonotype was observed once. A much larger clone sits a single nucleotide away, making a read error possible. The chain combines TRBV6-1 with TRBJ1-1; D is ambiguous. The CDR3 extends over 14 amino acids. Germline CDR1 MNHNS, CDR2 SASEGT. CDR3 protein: CASFFSGMNAEAFF. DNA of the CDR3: TGTGCCAGCTTCTTTTCCGGCATGAACGCTGAAGCTTTCTTT.

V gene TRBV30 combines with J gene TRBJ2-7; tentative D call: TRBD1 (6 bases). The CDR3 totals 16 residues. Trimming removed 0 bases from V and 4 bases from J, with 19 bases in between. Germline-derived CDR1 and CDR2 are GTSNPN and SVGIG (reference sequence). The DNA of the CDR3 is TGTGCCTGGAGTGTCGGACAGTTCGGGGCCTTGTACGAGCAGTACTTC. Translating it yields CAWSVGQFGALYEQYF.